This TCR beta chain was observed in a study of cytomegalovirus exposure and HLA in healthy donors. Vbeta (60) and Jbeta (13) primers were used in the PCR. Sequencing used immunoSEQ multiplex PCR; TCRdb keeps in-frame clones, though not all of them. The sample records fewer than 180,000 clones, 75% to 85% being singletons. The clonotype comes from a man aged 45-60 years in good health and CMV-seropositive. Sequencing was performed on PBMCs.

The CDR3 is CASSVSWGDEQFF. The CDR3 DNA reads TGTGCCAGCAGCGTTAGTTGGGGCGATGAGCAGTTCTTC. The V call is TRBV11-3, the J call TRBJ2-1; perhaps TRBD1 as D (5 bases). V dropped 5 bases and J dropped 8 bases, with 13 bases sitting between them. Per the germline V gene, CDR1 is SGHNT and CDR2 is YENEEA. This CDR3 is built from 13 residues.